The sequence of this T cell receptor (beta chain) was determined in a study of blood T cell repertoires in COVID-19. Turning to the study itself: Samples taken during acute and convalescent COVID-19 were collected in the United States, Italy and Spain. The analysed material was cDNA or gDNA that came from T cells, B-cell-depleted T cells, or PBMCs.

Germline V gives CDR1 MRHNA, CDR2 SNTAGT. This CDR3 contains 23 residues. The junction had 26 bases not matched to a gene; V was cut back by 2 bases and J by 7 bases. TCRdb's table, derived via immunoSEQ multiplex PCR, lists solely in-frame clones and lacks some. The sample lists a few hundred thousand clones, around nine tenths occurring once. Clinical history as reported by participants underpinned cohort assignment. For recovered donors of Cohort 3, there were two negative PCRs, clearance, or symptom resolution. The receptor was isolated from a woman between 45 and 65 years old who had recovered from COVID-19. Sequencing used PBMCs or T cells enriched from blood (not recorded which). J is TRBJ2-1 and V is TRBV6-4; 13 bases are a match to TRBD2. CDR3 protein: CASSDIETSGGVNGNVGKNEQFF. CDR3 nucleotide sequence: TGTGCCAGCAGTGACATTGAAACTAGCGGGGGGGTAAATGGAAACGTGGGAAAAAATGAGCAGTTCTTC.